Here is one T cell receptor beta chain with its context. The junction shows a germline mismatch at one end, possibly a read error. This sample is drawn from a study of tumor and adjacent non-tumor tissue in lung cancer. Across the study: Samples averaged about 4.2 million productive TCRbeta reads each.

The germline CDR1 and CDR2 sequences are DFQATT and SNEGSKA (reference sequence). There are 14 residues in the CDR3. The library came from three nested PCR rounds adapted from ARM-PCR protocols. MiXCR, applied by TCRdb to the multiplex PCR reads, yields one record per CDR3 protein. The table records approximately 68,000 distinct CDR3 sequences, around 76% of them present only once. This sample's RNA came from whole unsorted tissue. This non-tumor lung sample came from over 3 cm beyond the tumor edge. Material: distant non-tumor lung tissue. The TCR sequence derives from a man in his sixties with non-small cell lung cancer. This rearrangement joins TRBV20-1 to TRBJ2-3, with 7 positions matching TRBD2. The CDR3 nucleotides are TGCAGTGCTGACGGGACTATGGGCACAGATACACAGTATTTT. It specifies CSADGTMGTDTQYF.